These T cell receptor beta chains were read from a single sample in a study of blood T cell repertoires in COVID-19. This table comes from immunoSEQ multiplex PCR, and its TCRdb copy is limited to in-frame clones, with some not included. The sample contains 310,000 or so clones, 80% to 90% of which appear only once. Source material: PBMCs or T cells enriched from blood (not recorded which). These receptors all stem from a woman between 18 and 29 years old who had recovered from COVID-19. CDR3s include the opening cysteine and the closing phenylalanine or tryptophan. Fields, in order: J gene, clone size, V gene, D gene, CDR3 DNA, CDR3 protein. A D gene is named only where the DNA matches it firmly. Expanded clones get a size class; other rows say once, few or many, or leave the size out.

TRBJ1-2 | - | TRBV7-6 | - | TGTGCCAGCAGCTACCGCCCGACAGACCCATATGGCTACACCTTC | CASSYRPTDPYGYTF
TRBJ2-1 | - | TRBV7-2 | TRBD1 | TGTGCCAGCAGCTTAGACGTTGGGACAGGGGGAAGAAATGAGCAGTTCTTC | CASSLDVGTGGRNEQFF
TRBJ1-5 | - | TRBV28 | - | TGTGCCAGCAGTTTATTCCAGAATAGCAATCAGCCCCAGCATTTT | CASSLFQNSNQPQHF
TRBJ2-7 | - | TRBV6-6 | TRBD1 | TGTGCCAGCACACAGGGGGCCCCCAATTACGAGCAGTACTTC | CASTQGAPNYEQYF
TRBJ1-5 | - | TRBV7-3 | TRBD1 | TGTGCCAGCAGCCCACCGACAGGGATAGATAGCAATCAGCCCCAGCATTTT | CASSPPTGIDSNQPQHF
TRBJ2-7 | - | TRBV27 | - | TGTGCCAGCAGGATTGAAGGCAGGGGCCGCGGGTTCGACGAGCAGTACTTC | CASRIEGRGRGFDEQYF
TRBJ1-2 | few | TRBV5-6 | - | TGTGCCAGCAGCTTGGGGGCACCTCCACCTTATGGCTACACCTTC | CASSLGAPPPYGYTF
TRBJ1-5 | - | TRBV28 | - | TGTGCCAGCACCGCTGACGGGAGCAATCAGCCCCAGCATTTT | CASTADGSNQPQHF
TRBJ2-2 | - | TRBV15 | - | TGTGCCACCAGCAGAAACCAACTCGGGGGTGCCGGGGAGCTGTTTTTT | CATSRNQLGGAGELFF
TRBJ1-2 | - | TRBV5-1 | TRBD1 | TGCGCCAGCAGCTTGGAGAGGGGGCGCCTATGGATGAACTATGGCTACACCTTC | CASSLERGRLWMNYGYTF
TRBJ1-6 | - | TRBV30 | - | TGTGCCTGGAGTCGGGGGGCGGGGTCACCCCTCCACTTT | CAWSRGAGSPLHF
TRBJ2-7 | - | TRBV28 | TRBD2 | TGTGCCAGCACGCTAGCGGGAGTTTACGAGCAGTACTTC | CASTLAGVYEQYF
TRBJ2-5 | - | TRBV7-8 | TRBD2 | TGTGCCAGCAGCTTCCTAGCGGGTGTAGGGGCCCAGTACTTC | CASSFLAGVGAQYF
TRBJ2-7 | - | TRBV19 | TRBD2 | TGTGCCAGTAGTTCCCCTACCGGGACTAGCGGCTACGAGCAGTACTTC | CASSSPTGTSGYEQYF
TRBJ1-2 | - | TRBV2 | - | TGTGCCAGCAGTGAGCGGGGGGCGGGCGGCTACACCTTC | CASSERGAGGYTF
TRBJ2-7 | - | TRBV28 | TRBD2 | TGTGCCAGCAGTTTATGGATACTAGCGGGAGGCGAGCAGTACTTC | CASSLWILAGGEQYF
TRBJ2-7 | - | TRBV5-1 | TRBD1 | TGCGCCAGCAGCTTGGCGGGGACAGAAACCTACGAGCAGTACTTC | CASSLAGTETYEQYF
TRBJ2-2 | - | TRBV7-9 | - | TGTGCCAGCAGCTTTTCCGGACAGCCAACCGGGGAGCTGTTTTTT | CASSFSGQPTGELFF
TRBJ2-2 | few | TRBV30 | - | TGTGCCTGGAAGATTCTAGCGAACACCGGGGAGCTGTTTTTT | CAWKILANTGELFF
TRBJ2-7 | - | TRBV9 | - | TGTGCCAGCAGCGTCTCAGGTGAGACCGCCTACGAGCAGTACTTC | CASSVSGETAYEQYF
TRBJ1-1 | few | TRBV11-3 | - | TGTGCCAGCAGCTTCGGGGGGCCGGGGGCTATGAACACTGAAGCTTTCTTT | CASSFGGPGAMNTEAFF
TRBJ2-1 | - | TRBV5-1 | TRBD2 | TGCGCCAGCAGCCCCGGACTAGCGGGGGGGCCCCCCTACAATGAGCAGTTCTTC | CASSPGLAGGPPYNEQFF
TRBJ2-5 | - | TRBV9 | - | TGTGCCAGCAGCGCCGCCGGGAGTCGACAAGAGACCCAGTACTTC | CASSAAGSRQETQYF
TRBJ1-1 | - | TRBV5-6 | - | TGTGCCAGCAGCCGACAGATGGTAGCTGCTGAAGCTTTCTTT | CASSRQMVAAEAFF
TRBJ2-1 | - | TRBV9 | TRBD2 | TGTGCCAGCAGCGTAGAAGCGAGACTAGCTCGGAATGAGCAGTTCTTC | CASSVEARLARNEQFF
TRBJ2-5 | - | TRBV9 | TRBD2 | TGTGCCAGCAGTATAACGGGAGGGCCCTCAGAGACCCAGTACTTC | CASSITGGPSETQYF
TRBJ2-7 | - | TRBV18 | - | TGTGCCAGCTCACCGGCTCAATACGAGCAGTACTTC | CASSPAQYEQYF
TRBJ2-7 | few | TRBV20-1 | - | TGCAGTGCTAGAGATGGTCGGGGTCAGTACTTC | CSARDGRGQYF
TRBJ2-7 | - | TRBV28 | - | TGTGCCAGCAGCACGGGGTACAACATATACGAGCAGTACTTC | CASSTGYNIYEQYF
TRBJ1-1 | - | TRBV12-3/TRBV12-4 | - | TGTGCCAGCAGTTTGCGGCGGACTGAAGCTTTCTTT | CASSLRRTEAFF
TRBJ1-2 | - | TRBV7-8 | - | TGTGCCAGCAGCTTTTATTGGGAGGGAGAGGATGGCTACACCTTC | CASSFYWEGEDGYTF
TRBJ1-5 | - | TRBV5-1 | - | TGCGCCAGCAGTCCAATCCCAGGGTTCAATCAGCCCCAGCATTTT | CASSPIPGFNQPQHF
TRBJ1-2 | - | TRBV9 | TRBD1 | TGTGCCAGCAGCACCTCCCGGGACAGGGGGCTGAGTAACTATGGCTACACCTTC | CASSTSRDRGLSNYGYTF